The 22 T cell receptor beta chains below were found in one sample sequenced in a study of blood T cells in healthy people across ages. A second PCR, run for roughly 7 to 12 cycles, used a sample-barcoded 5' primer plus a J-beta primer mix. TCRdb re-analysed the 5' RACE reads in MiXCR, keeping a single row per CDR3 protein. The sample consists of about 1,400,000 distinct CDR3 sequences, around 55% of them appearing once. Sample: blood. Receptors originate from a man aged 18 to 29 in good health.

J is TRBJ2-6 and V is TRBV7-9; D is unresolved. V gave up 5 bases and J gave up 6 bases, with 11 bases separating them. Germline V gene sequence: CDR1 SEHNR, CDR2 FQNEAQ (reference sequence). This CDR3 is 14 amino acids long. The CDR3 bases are TGTGCCAGCAGCCTCCTTCTTGCGGCCAACGTCCTGACTTTC. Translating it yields CASSLLLAANVLTF.

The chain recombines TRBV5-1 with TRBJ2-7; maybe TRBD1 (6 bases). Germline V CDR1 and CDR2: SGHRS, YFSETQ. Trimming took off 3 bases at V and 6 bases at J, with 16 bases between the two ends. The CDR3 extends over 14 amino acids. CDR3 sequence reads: CASSSTGSFSEQYF. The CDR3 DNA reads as TGCGCCAGCAGCTCCACAGGGTCTTTCTCCGAGCAGTACTTC. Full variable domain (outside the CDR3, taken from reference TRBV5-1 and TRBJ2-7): KAGVTQTPRYLIKTRGQQVTLSCSPISGHRSVSWYQQTPGQGLQFLFEYFSETQRNKGNFPGRFSGRQFSNSRSEMNVSTLELGDSALYLCASSSTGSFSEQYFGPGTRLTVT.

The DNA for the CDR3 is TGTGCCAGCAGTCTGACGACTCCGGGGACAGCTATGAACACTGAAGCTTTCTTT. Its translation: CASSLTTPGTAMNTEAFF. The chain combines TRBV12-3 or TRBV12-4 with TRBJ1-1; 7 nucleotides align to TRBD1. The CDR3 runs 18 residues. V trimming: 5 bases; J trimming: 0 bases; junction bases outside the gene matches: 15.

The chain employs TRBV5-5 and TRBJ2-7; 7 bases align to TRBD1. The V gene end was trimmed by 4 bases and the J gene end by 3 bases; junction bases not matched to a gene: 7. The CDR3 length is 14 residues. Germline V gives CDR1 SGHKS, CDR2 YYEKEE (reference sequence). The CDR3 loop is CASSRHRGSYEQYF. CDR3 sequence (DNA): TGTGCCAGCAGCAGACACAGGGGTAGCTACGAGCAGTACTTC. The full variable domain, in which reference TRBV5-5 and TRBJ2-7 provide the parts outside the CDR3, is DAGVTQSPTHLIKTRGQQVTLRCSPISGHKSVSWYQQVLGQGPQFIFQYYEKEERGRGNFPDRFSARQFPNYSSELNVNALLLGDSALYLCASSRHRGSYEQYFGPGTRLTVT.

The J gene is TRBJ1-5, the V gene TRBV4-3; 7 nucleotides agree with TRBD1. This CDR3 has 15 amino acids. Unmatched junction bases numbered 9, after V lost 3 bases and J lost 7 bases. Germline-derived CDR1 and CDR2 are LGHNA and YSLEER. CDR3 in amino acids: CASSQETGIGQPQHF. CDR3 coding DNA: TGCGCCAGCAGCCAGGAGACAGGGATTGGACAGCCCCAGCATTTT.

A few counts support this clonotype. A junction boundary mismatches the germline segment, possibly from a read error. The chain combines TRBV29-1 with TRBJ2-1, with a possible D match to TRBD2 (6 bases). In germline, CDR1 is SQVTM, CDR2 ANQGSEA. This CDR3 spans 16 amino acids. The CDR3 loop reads CSVEGGDLNSYNEQFF. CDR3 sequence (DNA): TGCAGCGTGGAAGGAGGGGACTTGAACTCCTACAATGAGCAGTTCTTC.

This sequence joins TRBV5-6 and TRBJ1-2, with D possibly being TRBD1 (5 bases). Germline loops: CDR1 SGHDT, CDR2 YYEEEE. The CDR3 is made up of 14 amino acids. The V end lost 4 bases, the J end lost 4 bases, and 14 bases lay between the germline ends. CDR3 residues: CASSQWTGGYGYTF. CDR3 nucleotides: TGTGCCAGCAGCCAATGGACCGGGGGCTATGGCTACACCTTC.

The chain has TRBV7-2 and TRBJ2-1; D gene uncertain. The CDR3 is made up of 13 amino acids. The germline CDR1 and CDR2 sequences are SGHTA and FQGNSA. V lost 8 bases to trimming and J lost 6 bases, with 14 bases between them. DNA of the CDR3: TGTGCCAGCCGCCCTGGTCCCGTCAATGAGCAGTTCTTC. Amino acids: CASRPGPVNEQFF.

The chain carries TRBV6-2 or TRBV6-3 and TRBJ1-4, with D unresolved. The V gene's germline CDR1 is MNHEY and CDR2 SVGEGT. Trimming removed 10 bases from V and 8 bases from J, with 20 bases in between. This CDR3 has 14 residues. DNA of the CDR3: TGTGCCAACAGCGGTCTCGCGGAAAACGAAAAACTGTTTTTT. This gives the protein CANSGLAENEKLFF.

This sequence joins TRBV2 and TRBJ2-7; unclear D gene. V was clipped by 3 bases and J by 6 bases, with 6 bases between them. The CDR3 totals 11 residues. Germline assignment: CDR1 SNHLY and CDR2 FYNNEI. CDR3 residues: CASSDLREQYF. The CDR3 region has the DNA TGTGCCAGCAGTGATTTGCGCGAGCAGTACTTC.

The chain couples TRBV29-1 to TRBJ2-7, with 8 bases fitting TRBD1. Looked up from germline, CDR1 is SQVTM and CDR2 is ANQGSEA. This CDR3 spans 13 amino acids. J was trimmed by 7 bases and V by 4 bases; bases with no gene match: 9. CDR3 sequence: CSVAPDRVYEQYF. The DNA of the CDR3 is TGCAGCGTTGCCCCGGACAGGGTCTATGAGCAGTACTTC.

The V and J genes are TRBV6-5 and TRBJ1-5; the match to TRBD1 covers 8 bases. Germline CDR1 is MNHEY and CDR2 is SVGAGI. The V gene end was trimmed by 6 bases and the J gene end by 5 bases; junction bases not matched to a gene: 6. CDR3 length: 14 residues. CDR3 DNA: TGTGCCAGCAGACCTTCAGGGGGCGATCAGCCCCAGCATTTT. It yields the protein CASRPSGGDQPQHF.

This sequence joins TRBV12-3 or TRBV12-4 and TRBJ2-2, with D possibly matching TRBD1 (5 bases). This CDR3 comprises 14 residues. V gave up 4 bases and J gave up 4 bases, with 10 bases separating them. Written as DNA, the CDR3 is TGTGCCAGCAGTTACCCGGACACCACCGGGGAGCTGTTTTTT. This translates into CASSYPDTTGELFF.

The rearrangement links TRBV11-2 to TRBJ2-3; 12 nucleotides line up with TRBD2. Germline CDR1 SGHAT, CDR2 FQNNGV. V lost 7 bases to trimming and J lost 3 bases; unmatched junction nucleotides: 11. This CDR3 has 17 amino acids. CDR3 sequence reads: CASTLGILAGGTDTQYF. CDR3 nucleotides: TGTGCCAGCACCCTGGGAATACTAGCGGGAGGTACAGATACGCAGTATTTT. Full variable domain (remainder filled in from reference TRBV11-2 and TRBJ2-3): EAGVAQSPRYKIIEKRQSVAFWCNPISGHATLYWYQQILGQGPKLLIQFQNNGVVDDSQLPKDRFSAERLKGVDSTLKIQPAKLEDSAVYLCASTLGILAGGTDTQYFGPGTRLTVL.

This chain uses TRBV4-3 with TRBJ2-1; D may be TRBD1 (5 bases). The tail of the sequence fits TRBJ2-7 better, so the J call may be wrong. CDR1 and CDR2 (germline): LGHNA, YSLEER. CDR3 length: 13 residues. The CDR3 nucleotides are TGCGCCAGCAGCCATCAGGGAACCCCTGAGCAGTACTTC. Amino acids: CASSHQGTPEQYF.

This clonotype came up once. For the CDR3, the DNA is TGTGCCATCAGTGAGTCACTAGCGGGGTTTGAGACCCAGTACTTC. Translation gives CAISESLAGFETQYF. V usage is TRBV10-3 and J usage is TRBJ2-5; the match to TRBD2 covers 10 bases. Germline lookup yields CDR1 ENHRY and CDR2 SYGVKD. Trimming removed 0 bases from V and 5 bases from J; junction bases left unmatched: 3. CDR3 length: 15 amino acids.

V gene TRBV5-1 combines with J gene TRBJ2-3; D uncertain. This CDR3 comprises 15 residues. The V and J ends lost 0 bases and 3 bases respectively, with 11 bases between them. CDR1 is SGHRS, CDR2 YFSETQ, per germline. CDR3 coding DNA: TGCGCCAGCAGCTTGGCGGTACCTTCGACAGATACGCAGTATTTT. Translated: CASSLAVPSTDTQYF.

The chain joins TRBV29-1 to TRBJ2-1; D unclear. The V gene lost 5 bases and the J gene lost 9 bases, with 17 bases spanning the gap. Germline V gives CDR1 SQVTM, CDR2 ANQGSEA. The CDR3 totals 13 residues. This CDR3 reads CSVTGVLFVEQFF. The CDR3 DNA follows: TGCAGCGTTACCGGAGTATTATTTGTTGAGCAGTTCTTC.

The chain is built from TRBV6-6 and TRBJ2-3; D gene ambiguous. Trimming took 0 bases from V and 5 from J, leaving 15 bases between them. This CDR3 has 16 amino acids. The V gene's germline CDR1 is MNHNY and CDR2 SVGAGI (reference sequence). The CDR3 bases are TGTGCCAGCAGTTACTCCTTAGAACGTTTGGGAGATACGCAGTATTTT. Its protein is CASSYSLERLGDTQYF.

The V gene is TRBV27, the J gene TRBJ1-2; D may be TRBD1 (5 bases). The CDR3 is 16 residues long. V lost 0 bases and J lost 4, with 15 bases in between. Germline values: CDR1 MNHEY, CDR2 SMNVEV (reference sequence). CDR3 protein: CASSLSVIQGPYGYTF. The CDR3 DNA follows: TGTGCCAGCAGTTTATCGGTTATTCAGGGTCCCTATGGCTACACCTTC.

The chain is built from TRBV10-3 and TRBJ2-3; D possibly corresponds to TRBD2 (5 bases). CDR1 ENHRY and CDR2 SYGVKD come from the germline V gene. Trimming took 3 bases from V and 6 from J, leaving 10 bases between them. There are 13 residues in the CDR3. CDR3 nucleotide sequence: TGTGCCATCAGTGAAAGTCGGAGGGATACGCAGTATTTT. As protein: CAISESRRDTQYF.

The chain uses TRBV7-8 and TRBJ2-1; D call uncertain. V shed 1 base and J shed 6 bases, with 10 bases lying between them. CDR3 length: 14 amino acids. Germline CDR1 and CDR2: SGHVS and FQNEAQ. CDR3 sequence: CASSLVLVPNEQFF. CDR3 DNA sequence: TGTGCCAGCAGCTTAGTTCTGGTTCCCAATGAGCAGTTCTTC.